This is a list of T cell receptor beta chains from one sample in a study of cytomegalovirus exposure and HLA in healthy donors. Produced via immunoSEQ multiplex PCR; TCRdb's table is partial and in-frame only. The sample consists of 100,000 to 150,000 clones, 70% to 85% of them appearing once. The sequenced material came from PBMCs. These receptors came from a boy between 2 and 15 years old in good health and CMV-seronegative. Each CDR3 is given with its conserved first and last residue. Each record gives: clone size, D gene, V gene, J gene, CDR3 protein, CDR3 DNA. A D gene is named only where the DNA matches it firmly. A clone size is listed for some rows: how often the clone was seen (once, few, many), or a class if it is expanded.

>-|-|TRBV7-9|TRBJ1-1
CASSLEGVGTEAFF
TGTGCCAGCAGCTTAGAAGGGGTTGGCACTGAAGCTTTCTTT
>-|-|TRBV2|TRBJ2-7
CASRGTSELSYEQYF
TGTGCCAGCAGGGGGACATCGGAGCTCTCTTACGAGCAGTACTTC
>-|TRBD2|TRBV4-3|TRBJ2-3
CASSPHRSGGADTQYF
TGCGCCAGCAGCCCTCACCGTAGCGGGGGGGCAGATACGCAGTATTTT
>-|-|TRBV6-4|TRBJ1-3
CASSGLEDGGLNTIYF
TGTGCCAGCAGTGGGTTAGAGGACGGAGGTCTAAACACCATATATTTT
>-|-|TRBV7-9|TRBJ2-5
CASSSRSRGETQYF
TGTGCCAGCAGCTCAAGGTCCCGGGGGGAGACCCAGTACTTC
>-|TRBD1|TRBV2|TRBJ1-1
CASSEYKSGGKNTEAFF
TGTGCCAGCAGTGAATATAAGTCAGGGGGCAAGAACACTGAAGCTTTCTTT
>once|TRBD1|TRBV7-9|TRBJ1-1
CASSQLQGQARGAFF
TGTGCCAGCAGTCAACTCCAAGGACAGGCCCGGGGTGCTTTCTTT
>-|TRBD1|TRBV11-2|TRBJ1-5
CASSLGQGWDQPQHF
TGTGCCAGCAGCTTAGGACAGGGGTGGGATCAGCCCCAGCATTTT
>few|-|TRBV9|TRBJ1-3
CASSVSRVASGNTIYF
TGTGCCAGCAGCGTAAGCAGGGTAGCCTCTGGAAACACCATATATTTT
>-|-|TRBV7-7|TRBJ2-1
CASLYPGIGRKSSSYNEQFF
TGTGCTAGCCTCTACCCGGGAATTGGGCGGAAATCGAGCTCCTACAATGAGCAGTTCTTC
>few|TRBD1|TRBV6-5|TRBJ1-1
CASSPGQVMDTEAFF
TGTGCCAGCAGTCCAGGACAGGTAATGGACACTGAAGCTTTCTTT
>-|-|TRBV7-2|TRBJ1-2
CASSSPGSGYTF
TGTGCCAGCAGCTCCCCAGGTAGTGGCTACACCTTC
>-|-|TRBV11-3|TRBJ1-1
CASSTYHPFLNTEAFF
TGTGCCAGCAGCACCTACCACCCGTTTCTGAACACTGAAGCTTTCTTT
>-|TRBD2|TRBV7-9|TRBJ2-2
CASSLLAGTTGELFF
TGTGCCAGCAGCTTACTAGCGGGAACCACCGGGGAGCTGTTTTTT
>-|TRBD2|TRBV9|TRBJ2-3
CASSGGLVDPDTQYF
TGTGCCAGCAGCGGGGGACTAGTAGATCCAGATACGCAGTATTTT
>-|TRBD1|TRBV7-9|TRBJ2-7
CASSSPGQGYEQYF
TGTGCCAGCAGCTCGCCGGGACAGGGTTACGAGCAGTACTTC
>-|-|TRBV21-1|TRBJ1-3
CASSNRSSGNTIYF
TGTGCCAGCAGCAACCGCAGCTCTGGAAACACCATATATTTT
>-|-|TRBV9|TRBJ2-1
CASSPGLITVGYNEQFF
TGTGCCAGCAGCCCCGGTTTAATTACCGTCGGCTACAATGAGCAGTTCTTC
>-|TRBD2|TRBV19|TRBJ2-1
CASSIEGLAGSLTEQFF
TGTGCCAGTAGTATAGAAGGGTTAGCGGGGTCCCTCACTGAGCAGTTCTTC
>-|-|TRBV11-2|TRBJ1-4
CASSLGRKAANEKLFF
TGTGCCAGCAGCCTGGGCAGAAAAGCGGCGAATGAAAAACTGTTTTTT
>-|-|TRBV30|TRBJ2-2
CAWSIRGTGELFF
TGTGCCTGGAGTATTAGGGGCACCGGGGAGCTGTTTTTT
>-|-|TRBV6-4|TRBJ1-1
CASSDFTDEAFF
TGTGCCAGCAGTGATTTTACAGATGAAGCTTTCTTT
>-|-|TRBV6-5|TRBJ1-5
CASSPDSPFQPQHF
TGTGCCAGCAGTCCGGACAGCCCATTTCAGCCCCAGCATTTT
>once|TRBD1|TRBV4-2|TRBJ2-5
CASSQEQGGSETQYF
TGTGCCAGCAGCCAAGAGCAAGGGGGCAGTGAGACCCAGTACTTC
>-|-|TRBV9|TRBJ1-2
CASSSGERNYGYTF
TGTGCCAGCTCAAGCGGGGAGAGGAACTATGGCTACACCTTC
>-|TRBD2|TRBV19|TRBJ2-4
CASRTMGGENIQYF
TGTGCCAGTAGGACGATGGGGGGGGAAAACATTCAGTACTTC
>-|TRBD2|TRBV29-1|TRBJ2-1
CSVENSGAEQFF
TGCAGCGTTGAAAATAGCGGGGCCGAGCAGTTCTTC
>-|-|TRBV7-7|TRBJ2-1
CASSLGTSRSYNEQFF
TGTGCTAGCAGCTTGGGAACTAGCAGGTCCTACAATGAGCAGTTCTTC
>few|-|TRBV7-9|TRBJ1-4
CASSLGLNEKLFF
TGTGCCAGCAGCTTAGGACTAAATGAAAAACTGTTTTTT
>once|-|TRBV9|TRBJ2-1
CASSPGYNEQFF
TGTGCCAGCAGCCCGGGGTACAATGAGCAGTTCTTC
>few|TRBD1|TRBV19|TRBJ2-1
CASSKLQGNEQFF
TGTGCCAGTAGTAAACTACAGGGGAACGAGCAGTTCTTC
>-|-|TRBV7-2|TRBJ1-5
CASSFAGALVSPQHF
TGTGCCAGCAGCTTCGCCGGAGCTTTGGTTTCGCCCCAGCATTTT
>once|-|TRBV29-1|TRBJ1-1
CSVEGGLNTEAFF
TGCAGCGTTGAAGGGGGGCTGAACACTGAAGCTTTCTTT
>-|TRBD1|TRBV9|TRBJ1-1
CASSWRSGGITEAFF
TGTGCCAGCAGCTGGAGGTCAGGGGGAATCACTGAAGCTTTCTTT
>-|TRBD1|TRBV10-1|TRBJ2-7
CASTVRGGDHSYEQYF
TGCGCCAGCACAGTCAGAGGGGGCGACCACTCCTACGAGCAGTACTTC
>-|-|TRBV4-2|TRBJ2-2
CASSPSFQGIGELFF
TGTGCCAGCAGCCCCAGTTTTCAGGGGATCGGGGAGCTGTTTTTT
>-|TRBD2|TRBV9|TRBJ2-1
CASSVVAGGYNEQFF
TGTGCCAGCAGCGTAGTAGCGGGGGGCTACAATGAGCAGTTCTTC
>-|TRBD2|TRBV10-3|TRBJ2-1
CAISDQRGKGGGNEQFF
TGTGCCATCAGTGACCAGCGGGGAAAGGGAGGTGGCAATGAGCAGTTCTTC
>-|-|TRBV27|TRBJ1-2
CASSRTENYGYTF
TGTGCCAGCAGTAGGACAGAAAACTATGGCTACACCTTC
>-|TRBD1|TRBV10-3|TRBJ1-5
CAIQTGGQPQHF
TGTGCCATCCAGACAGGGGGGCAGCCCCAGCATTTT
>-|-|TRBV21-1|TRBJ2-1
CASSKEGGTGVQEQFF
TGTGCCAGCAGCAAAGAGGGCGGGACAGGGGTTCAGGAGCAGTTCTTC
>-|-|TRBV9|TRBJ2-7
CASSSKNLGSEQYF
TGTGCCAGCAGCTCAAAAAATCTGGGCTCCGAGCAGTACTTC
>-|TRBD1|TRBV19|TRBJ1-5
CASNPHRGQNQPQHF
TGTGCCAGTAATCCCCACAGGGGCCAGAATCAGCCCCAGCATTTT
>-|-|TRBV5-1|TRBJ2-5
CASSLEGRKETQYF
TGCGCCAGCAGCTTAGAGGGTCGAAAAGAGACCCAGTACTTC
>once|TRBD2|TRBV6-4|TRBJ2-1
CASSDSPLAGGNNEQFF
TGTGCCAGCAGTGACTCCCCTCTAGCGGGAGGCAACAATGAGCAGTTCTTC